This TCR beta chain was captured by sequencing in a study of CD8 T cells in ankylosing spondylitis. This CDR3 region has 14 residues. Trimming left V 2 bases short and J 8 bases short, with 14 bases between. The germline CDR1 and CDR2 sequences are SGHRS and YFSETQ. Preparation of TCR beta libraries was done by quantitative 5'-RACE with molecular barcodes. MiXCR, applied by TCRdb to the 5' RACE reads, yields one record per CDR3 protein. Here the sample spans 750,000 to 850,000 distinct CDR3 sequences, around 11% being singletons. Note on this clonotype: Its antigen remains unknown.

General observations from the study: Blood from ankylosing spondylitis patients appeared to carry a characteristic roughly 8-variant TCR beta motif. CD8+ disease-linked clones were present at relatively low frequencies in blood.

This chain joins TRBV5-1 and TRBJ2-1; D possibly corresponds to TRBD2 (5 bases). This sequence was found in a male donor with ankylosing spondylitis. Material for sequencing was blood, either unsorted or a sorted T cell fraction (not recorded which). Written as DNA, the CDR3 is TGCGCCAGCAGCTTTGGACTGGGCCCCGATGAGCAGTTCTTC. Its translation: CASSFGLGPDEQFF.